A single sample gave rise to the 21 T cell receptor beta chains below, sequenced in a study of metastatic and nonmetastatic thyroid tumors. TCRdb recomputed clones from the PCR reads via MiXCR. The sample has under 7,000 clones; approximately 40% are singletons. No patient had received any treatment before thyroid surgery. The sequenced sample consisted of adjacent normal tissue. These receptor sequences come from a female donor with papillary thyroid cancer or a benign thyroid nodule (not recorded which). Some clones in this sample may be carry-over from other donors' samples.

The V and J genes are TRBV20-1 and TRBJ2-7; D is possibly TRBD2 (6 bases). The CDR3 is made up of 15 amino acids. Germline-derived CDR1 and CDR2 are DFQATT and SNEGSKA (reference sequence). The V and J ends lost 6 bases and 0 bases respectively, with 18 bases between them. This CDR3 reads CSASSRDGSSYEQYF. In DNA, the CDR3 is TGCAGTGCCAGCAGCCGGGACGGGAGCTCCTACGAGCAGTACTTC.

This clone occurred a few times. This chain connects TRBV2 to TRBJ1-6, with 10 bases that match TRBD1. V dropped 6 bases and J dropped 8; count of bases not matched to a gene: 7. CDR1 and CDR2 (germline): SNHLY, FYNNEI. CDR3 size: 15 residues. The chain's CDR3 is CASSLSGTGDSPLHF. The CDR3 region has the DNA TGTGCCAGCAGCTTATCCGGGACAGGGGATTCACCCCTCCACTTT.

V gene TRBV13 combines with J gene TRBJ2-7; tentatively, D is TRBD1 or TRBD2 (6 bases each). This CDR3 has 17 residues. Trimming stripped 5 bases from V and 1 base from J, with 21 bases between. CDR1 is PRHDT and CDR2 is FYEKMQ in the germline V gene (reference sequence). The CDR3 protein is CASSTLGSSGASYEQYF. As DNA, the CDR3 is TGTGCCAGCAGCACATTAGGTTCCTCGGGGGCATCCTACGAGCAGTACTTC.

The V gene is TRBV28, the J gene TRBJ2-5; maybe TRBD2 (6 bases). The CDR3 covers 15 residues. The germline gives CDR1 MDHEN, CDR2 SYDVKM. Between the trimmed V and J ends, which lost 6 bases and 2 bases, there was a span of 16 bases. The CDR3: CASSLGRIPQETQYF. As DNA, the CDR3 is TGTGCCAGCAGCTTAGGGAGGATTCCTCAAGAGACCCAGTACTTC.

This clone was found a few times. The rearrangement links TRBV5-1 to TRBJ2-7, with unresolved D. Germline V lookup: CDR1 SGHRS, CDR2 YFSETQ. The ends were cut back, 0 bases at V and 3 bases at J, with 10 bases in the middle. The CDR3 has 14 residues. CDR3 sequence (DNA): TGCGCCAGCAGCTTGGGTTCATCCAACTACGAGCAGTACTTC. Amino acids: CASSLGSSNYEQYF.

This chain joins TRBV20-1 and TRBJ1-6; TRBD1 aligns across 11 bases. V lost 1 base and J lost 9; bases outside the gene matches: 11. CDR1 and CDR2 (germline): DFQATT, SNEGSKA (reference sequence). The CDR3 is made up of 17 amino acids. The chain's CDR3 is CSARVGQGALLGSPLHF. The CDR3 DNA follows: TGCAGTGCTAGAGTAGGACAGGGGGCCTTATTAGGTTCACCCCTCCACTTT.

This clone was observed a few times. V gene TRBV2 combines with J gene TRBJ2-5; D ambiguous. This CDR3 has 13 amino acids. Per the germline V gene, CDR1 is SNHLY and CDR2 is FYNNEI. Trimming took 7 bases from V and 1 from J, leaving 10 bases between them. CDR3 amino acids: CASTPRAQETQYF. As DNA, the CDR3 is TGTGCCAGCACTCCTCGGGCCCAAGAGACCCAGTACTTC.

The chain uses TRBV7-3 and TRBJ2-1; 14 bases map to TRBD2. The CDR3 is 15 amino acids. With 6 bases clipped from V and 12 bases from J, the junction kept 10 bases outside the gene matches. Germline-derived CDR1 and CDR2 are SGHTA and FQGTGA. The CDR3 spells CASSDPGLAGEGQFF. The CDR3, as DNA: TGTGCCAGCAGTGATCCGGGACTAGCGGGAGAGGGGCAGTTCTTC.

This clone has just a few counts. The rearrangement joins TRBV28 to TRBJ1-2; possibly TRBD1 for D (5 bases). This CDR3 is 14 amino acids long. Germline V gives CDR1 MDHEN, CDR2 SYDVKM. V was clipped by 2 bases and J by 2 bases, with 9 bases between them. The CDR3 coding sequence is TGTGCCAGCAGTTTAACAGGAGTAAACTATGGCTACACCTTC. As protein: CASSLTGVNYGYTF.

This clone was observed a handful of times. This chain connects TRBV11-2 to TRBJ2-1; perhaps TRBD2 as D (6 bases). V was trimmed by 3 bases and J by 6 bases, leaving 15 bases between them. The CDR3 is 15 amino acids. Germline CDR1 reads SGHAT; CDR2 reads FQNNGV. The chain's CDR3 is CASSFESLAFNEQFF. DNA for the CDR3: TGTGCCAGCAGCTTCGAGTCCCTAGCGTTCAATGAGCAGTTCTTC.

The J gene is TRBJ2-2, the V gene TRBV11-1; TRBD2 matches 14 bases. Germline assignment: CDR1 SGHAT and CDR2 FQDESV (reference sequence). The CDR3 is made up of 17 amino acids. The junction had 5 bases not matched to a gene; V was cut back by 5 bases and J by 3 bases. The CDR3 loop reads CASSGRTSGGYTGELFF. The DNA for the CDR3 is TGTGCCAGCAGCGGGCGGACTAGCGGGGGGTACACCGGGGAGCTGTTTTTT.

The table lists this clone with a few counts. The chain has TRBV6-4 and TRBJ2-1; 7 bases align to TRBD1. The CDR3 contains 16 residues. Germline V lookup: CDR1 MRHNA, CDR2 SNTAGT. V shed 5 bases, J shed 1 base, and the junction held 8 bases outside the gene matches. This CDR3 reads CASSQQGTTSYNEQFF. Written as DNA, the CDR3 is TGTGCCAGCAGTCAACAGGGGACGACTTCCTACAATGAGCAGTTCTTC.

There are many counts of this clone. Possible read error: a much larger clone is one base away. This chain uses TRBV25-1 with TRBJ2-3, with a possible D match to TRBD1 (6 bases). V dropped 5 bases and J dropped 7 bases, with 13 bases sitting between them. The CDR3 runs 13 residues. Germline assignment: CDR1 MGHDK and CDR2 SYGVNS. DNA of the CDR3: TGTGCCAGCAGTTACAGGGTAACATATACGCAGTATTTT. Its translation is CASSYRVTYTQYF. Using reference TRBV25-1 and TRBJ2-3 for the parts outside the CDR3, the full variable domain is EADIYQTPRYLVIGTGKKITLECSQTMGHDKMYWYQQDPGMELHLIHYSYGVNSTEKGDLSSESTVSRIRTEHFPLTLESARPSHTSQYLCASSYRVTYTQYFGPGTRLTVL.

This clone was counted between two and nine times. CDR3 sequence: CASTEMGGATYEQYF. The CDR3 nucleotides read TGTGCCAGCACCGAAATGGGGGGGGCTACCTACGAGCAGTACTTC. The gene calls are TRBV12-3 or TRBV12-4 and TRBJ2-7, with a weak D call TRBD2 (7 bases). Trimming pared 7 bases from V and 2 bases from J, leaving 18 bases between. The CDR3 sequence is 15 residues long.

This clone occurred a few times. A read error may account for a junction end that differs from germline. The CDR3 protein is CASSSGDREGAGTNVLTF. For the CDR3, the DNA is TGTGCCAGCAGTTCGGGGGACAGGGAGGGGGCTGGGACCAACGTCCTGACTTTC. The rearrangement joins TRBV6-5 to TRBJ2-6; 9 nucleotides agree with TRBD1. Germline lookup yields CDR1 MNHEY and CDR2 SVGAGI. CDR3 length equals 18 residues.

The table lists this clone with a few counts. At one end, the junction sequence differs from germline, possibly due to a read error. The chain recombines TRBV28 with TRBJ2-5; possibly TRBD2 for D (6 bases). CDR1 MDHEN and CDR2 SYDVKM come from the germline V gene. This CDR3 comprises 12 residues. The CDR3 nucleotides read TGTGCCAGCAATCCAGGTCGGGAGAACCAGTACTTC. Protein product: CASNPGRENQYF.

This clone was found a few times. The rearrangement joins TRBV24-1 to TRBJ2-1; either TRBD1 or TRBD2 may supply D (5 bases each). The germline V gene has CDR1 KGHDR and CDR2 SFDVKD. This CDR3 is 12 amino acids long. Trimming took 9 bases from V and 8 from J, leaving 13 bases between them. The DNA of the CDR3 is TGTGCCACCTCGACTGGGGGAGATGAGCAGTTCTTC. Translation gives CATSTGGDEQFF.

The chain carries TRBV5-8 and TRBJ2-3, with unresolved D. Germline CDR1 is SGHTS and CDR2 is YDEGEE. The V end lost 4 bases, the J end lost 3 bases, and 12 bases lay between the germline ends. This CDR3 has 14 amino acids. DNA of the CDR3: TGTGCCAGCAGCAGGGCGGTAAAGACAGATACGCAGTATTTT. Its translation: CASSRAVKTDTQYF.

This clone was recorded once. The chain combines TRBV7-6 with TRBJ2-1; 8 bases map to TRBD1. CDR3 length: 16 residues. CDR1 is SGHVS and CDR2 is FNYEAQ in the germline V gene. Trimming removed 3 bases from V and 1 base from J; junction bases left unmatched: 5. The CDR3 spells CASSFLTGDSYNEQFF. CDR3 in DNA: TGTGCCAGCAGCTTTTTGACAGGGGATTCCTACAATGAGCAGTTCTTC.

The gene calls are TRBV6-1 and TRBJ2-7, with 9 bases matching TRBD1. The trim removed 5 bases at V and 3 bases at J, leaving 8 bases unmatched. Germline CDR1 is MNHNS and CDR2 is SASEGT. CDR3 length equals 15 residues. CDR3 sequence: CASSRTGTGNYEQYF. The CDR3 region has the DNA TGTGCCAGCAGTCGCACCGGGACAGGGAACTACGAGCAGTACTTC.

This rearrangement joins TRBV20-1 to TRBJ2-4; unclear D gene. Germline V gene data show CDR1 as DFQATT and CDR2 as SNEGSKA (reference sequence). The CDR3 has 12 residues. The CDR3 region is CSVELGWNIQYF. The CDR3 DNA follows: TGCAGCGTGGAGCTAGGATGGAACATTCAGTACTTC.